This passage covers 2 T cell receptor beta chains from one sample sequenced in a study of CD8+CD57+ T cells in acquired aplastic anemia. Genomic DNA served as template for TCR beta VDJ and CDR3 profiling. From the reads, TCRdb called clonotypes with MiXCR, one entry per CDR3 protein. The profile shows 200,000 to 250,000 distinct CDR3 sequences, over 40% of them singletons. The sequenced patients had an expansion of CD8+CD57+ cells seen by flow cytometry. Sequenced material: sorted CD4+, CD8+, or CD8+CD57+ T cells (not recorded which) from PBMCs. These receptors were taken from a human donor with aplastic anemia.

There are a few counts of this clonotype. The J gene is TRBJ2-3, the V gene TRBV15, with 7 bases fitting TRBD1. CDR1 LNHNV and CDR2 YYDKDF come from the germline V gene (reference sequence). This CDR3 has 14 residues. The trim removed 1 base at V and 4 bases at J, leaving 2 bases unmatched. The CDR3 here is CATSRGTGADTQYF. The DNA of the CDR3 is TGTGCCACCAGCAGAGGAACAGGGGCAGATACGCAGTATTTT.

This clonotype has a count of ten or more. Here the CDR3 reads CASSLDGTGDYEQYF. CDR3 bases: TGTGCCAGCAGCTTAGATGGGACAGGGGACTACGAGCAGTACTTC. V and J are TRBV7-8 and TRBJ2-7; 10 nucleotides align to TRBD1. The trim removed 1 base at V and 3 bases at J, leaving 3 bases unmatched. The V gene's germline CDR1 is SGHVS and CDR2 FQNEAQ. The CDR3 has 15 amino acids. The entire variable domain, with the rest obtained from reference TRBV7-8 and TRBJ2-7, is as follows: GAGVSQSPRYKVAKRGQDVALRCDPISGHVSLFWYQQALGQGPEFLTYFQNEAQLDKSGLPSDRFFAERPEGSVSTLKIQRTQQEDSAVYLCASSLDGTGDYEQYFGPGTRLTVT.